This TCR beta chain is drawn from a study of T cells in Graves' hyperthyroidism and ophthalmopathy. Regarding the study as a whole: Most expanded thyroid clonotypes above 0.001 also appeared in blood.

RNA transcripts yielded amplified TCR beta CDR3 regions. First-round RT-PCR with HTBI primers amplified the TCR CDR3 region. TCRdb called the multiplex PCR reads again in MiXCR, with one record for every CDR3 protein. The sample yields 490,000 or so distinct CDR3 sequences, roughly 16% seen once. In this sample, this clonotype turned up many times. No antigen is known for it. Researchers barred patients who had uncontrolled infection, other autoimmune disease, pregnancy or lactation. Orbital computed tomography, thyroid ultrasound, serum thyroxine and TRAb, and clinical symptoms together informed the diagnoses. CDR3 size: 15 residues. Germline CDR1 is LGHDT and CDR2 is YNNKEL (reference sequence). The ends lost 1 base at V and 4 bases at J; junction bases unmatched: 3.

Sequencing input: blood. The genes are TRBV3-1 and TRBJ2-7, with 11 bases lining up with TRBD1. This clonotype was obtained from a woman between 25 and 40 years old with Graves' ophthalmopathy. Here the CDR3 DNA reads TGTGCCAGCAGCCAAGCGGACAGGGGGCTTTACGAGCAGTACTTC. Protein: CASSQADRGLYEQYF.